This is a list of T cell receptor beta chains from one sample in a study of cytomegalovirus exposure and HLA in healthy donors. TCRdb's copy holds only in-frame clones and misses some; the assay was immunoSEQ multiplex PCR. The sample comprises fewer than 150,000 clones, 70% to 80% of which are singletons, and 4% to 5% rests with the top ten. The sequencing input was PBMCs. The receptor source for this set is a man aged 50 to 59 in good health and CMV-seropositive. CDR3s leave out the opening cysteine and the closing phenylalanine or tryptophan. D genes are given only for firm matches.

j_gene,d_gene,v_gene,CDR3aa
TRBJ2-5,NA,TRBV2,ASSEGNRGETQY
TRBJ2-1,TRBD2,TRBV5-1,ASSFSGGANNEQF
TRBJ2-7,TRBD2,TRBV7-9,ASRPLAGDEYEQY
TRBJ1-6,NA,TRBV30,AWSNPRAHYNSPLH
TRBJ1-1,NA,TRBV29-1,SVVSTLTEAF
TRBJ2-7,NA,TRBV6-1,ASSKASFYEQY
TRBJ1-1,NA,TRBV30,AWSVQGSTEAF
TRBJ1-2,TRBD1,TRBV19,ASTGTGGGYGYT
TRBJ1-1,NA,TRBV6-1,ASSEAGQITEAF
TRBJ2-3,TRBD1,TRBV5-1,ASRLGQGDQY
TRBJ2-7,TRBD1,TRBV20-1,SAGQGRQY
TRBJ1-1,NA,TRBV2,ASSPQGTTEAF
TRBJ2-3,NA,TRBV7-7,ASSPTSGQQY